A single sample is the source of the 17 T cell receptor beta chains below, sequenced in a study of blood T cell repertoires in COVID-19. Profiling relied on immunoSEQ multiplex PCR, and the TCRdb table lists in-frame clones only, not all of them. Of tens of thousands of clones in the sample, roughly 80% were seen once. The material sequenced was peripheral blood. These receptors were obtained from a woman in her 70s with acute or convalescent COVID-19.

This chain joins TRBV3-1 (or the pseudogene TRBV3-2) and TRBJ2-7; D gene uncertain. The V and J ends lost 1 base and 6 bases respectively, with 10 bases between them. CDR1 LGHDT and CDR2 YNNKEL come from the germline V gene (reference sequence). The CDR3 extends over 13 amino acids. The CDR3 DNA sequence: TGTGCCAGCAGCCAAGGGGTAGAGCGCGAGCAGTACTTC. This encodes CASSQGVEREQYF.

V and J are TRBV11-2 and TRBJ2-6, with a possible D match to TRBD1 (5 bases). The CDR3 totals 16 residues. Germline-derived CDR1 and CDR2 are SGHAT and FQNNGV. V dropped 4 bases and J dropped 2 bases, with 12 bases sitting between them. This CDR3 is CASSWGRVAGANVLTF. As DNA, the CDR3 is TGTGCCAGCAGCTGGGGCAGGGTAGCTGGGGCCAACGTCCTGACTTTC.

V is TRBV24-1 and J is TRBJ2-5, with D maybe TRBD1 (6 bases). The V end was cut by 5 bases, the J end by 5 bases, with 17 bases between. The CDR3 runs 15 residues. Germline V gene lookup returns CDR1 KGHDR and CDR2 SFDVKD. In DNA, the CDR3 is TGTGCCACCAGTGCCGGCAGGGGCTATTTTGAGACCCAGTACTTC. It codes for CATSAGRGYFETQYF.

V and J are TRBV28 and TRBJ1-2; TRBD1 agrees at 7 bases. V was pared by 3 bases and J by 7 bases, with 2 bases of the junction left unmatched. Germline V gene lookup returns CDR1 MDHEN and CDR2 SYDVKM. This CDR3 spans 12 amino acids. The CDR3 region has the DNA TGTGCCAGCAGTTTGAGGGGGCCTGGCTACACCTTC. It is translated as CASSLRGPGYTF.

The genes are TRBV19 and TRBJ2-3; 8 nucleotides line up with TRBD2. The CDR3 sequence is 17 residues long. V lost 6 bases to trimming and J lost 1 base; unmatched junction nucleotides: 12. Germline CDR1 and CDR2: LNHDA and SQIVND (reference sequence). The CDR3 nucleotides are TGTGCCAGTAGACGGGAAGTAGCGGGGTCCCGCACAGATACGCAGTATTTT. It codes for CASRREVAGSRTDTQYF. Looking up the rest from reference TRBV19 and TRBJ2-3 gives the full variable domain: DGGITQSPKYLFRKEGQNVTLSCEQNLNHDAMYWYRQDPGQGLRLIYYSQIVNDFQKGDIAEGYSVSREKKESFPLTVTSAQKNPTAFYLCASRREVAGSRTDTQYFGPGTRLTVL.

V is TRBV27 and J is TRBJ2-7, with D maybe TRBD1 (5 bases). The CDR3 sequence is 16 residues long. The germline V gene encodes CDR1 MNHEY and CDR2 SMNVEV (reference sequence). With 8 bases removed from V and 3 bases from J, the gap between germline ends came to 23 bases. The CDR3 DNA is TGTGCCAGCGCCCCCCGTCCAGGGTCCCCCTACTACGAGCAGTACTTC. This codes for CASAPRPGSPYYEQYF.

V and J are TRBV19 and TRBJ1-1; tentatively, D is TRBD1 (5 bases). Germline V gives CDR1 LNHDA, CDR2 SQIVND (reference sequence). V was cut by 1 base and J by 4 bases, with 13 bases left in between. The CDR3 has 15 amino acids. The CDR3 nucleotides read TGTGCCAGTAGTATAGCTTCAGGGATGGGCACTGAAGCTTTCTTT. Protein product: CASSIASGMGTEAFF.

The rearrangement links TRBV6-5 to TRBJ1-1, with 8 bases matching TRBD1. The CDR3 has 15 residues. The J segment lost 1 base and the V segment lost 8 bases, leaving 9 bases of the junction unmatched. Germline CDR1 reads MNHEY; CDR2 reads SVGAGI. The CDR3 DNA reads TGTGCCAGCCGTAGAGTCGGACAGGGGAACACTGAAGCTTTCTTT. Translated: CASRRVGQGNTEAFF.

The chain uses TRBV7-8 and TRBJ2-2; 10 nucleotides align to TRBD1. From germline, CDR1 is SGHVS and CDR2 FQNEAQ. Germline trimming cut 5 bases from V and 4 bases from J; bases unmatched to any gene: 16. The CDR3 has 19 amino acids. The CDR3 protein is CASSPTQYGTGVLTGELFF. Written as DNA, the CDR3 is TGTGCCAGCAGCCCTACTCAATATGGGACAGGGGTCCTCACCGGGGAGCTGTTTTTT.

The chain joins TRBV11-2 to TRBJ1-2; D unclear. This CDR3 comprises 15 residues. The V end was cut by 1 base, the J end by 0 bases, with 9 bases between. The germline V gene encodes CDR1 SGHAT and CDR2 FQNNGV. The CDR3, as DNA: TGTGCCAGCAGCTTAGTTTTTGCAGCTAACTATGGCTACACCTTC. As protein: CASSLVFAANYGYTF.

This sequence joins TRBV6-1 and TRBJ1-2; D is possibly TRBD1 (6 bases). Per the germline V gene, CDR1 is MNHNS and CDR2 is SASEGT. CDR3 length: 15 residues. The germline V and J ends were trimmed by 0 bases and 4 bases, with 12 bases remaining between them. The CDR3 DNA is TGTGCCAGCAGTGAAGCCGGAGACAGGCCCTATGGCTACACCTTC. It translates to CASSEAGDRPYGYTF.

The chain joins TRBV6-5 to TRBJ2-7, with D possibly being TRBD2 (5 bases). This CDR3 contains 13 residues. CDR1 and CDR2 from the germline V gene are MNHEY and SVGAGI. With 4 bases removed from V and 5 bases from J, the gap between germline ends came to 12 bases. For the CDR3, the DNA is TGTGCCAGCAGTTTAACCAGGAGGAACGAGCAGTACTTC. Residues: CASSLTRRNEQYF.

The CDR3 nucleotides read TGTGCCAGCAGTACAGGGGGCACTGAAGCTTTCTTT. This codes for CASSTGGTEAFF. The genes are TRBV6-6 and TRBJ1-1, with 8 bases fitting TRBD1. Germline V CDR1 and CDR2: MNHNY, SVGAGI (reference sequence). The V gene end was trimmed by 5 bases and the J gene end by 4 bases; junction bases not matched to a gene: 0. The CDR3 is 12 amino acids.

The chain recombines TRBV7-2 with TRBJ1-6; 7 bases are a match to TRBD1. V lost 5 bases, J lost 8 bases, and 9 bases stayed unmatched. The CDR3 covers 15 residues. The germline V gene encodes CDR1 SGHTA and CDR2 FQGNSA. CDR3 sequence: CASSQGRDSHSPLHF. CDR3 coding DNA: TGTGCCAGCAGCCAAGGGCGGGACAGCCATTCACCCCTCCACTTT.

The rearrangement uses TRBV19 and TRBJ1-5, with a weak D call TRBD1 (5 bases). The CDR3 has 14 amino acids. Germline lookup yields CDR1 LNHDA and CDR2 SQIVND (reference sequence). V shed 5 bases and J shed 5 bases, with 13 bases lying between them. CDR3 region: CASSFRQSHQPQHF. The CDR3 DNA reads TGTGCCAGTAGTTTTCGACAGTCCCATCAGCCCCAGCATTTT.

The chain links TRBV12-5 to TRBJ1-1; the D gene is possibly TRBD1 (5 bases). Germline loops: CDR1 LGHNT, CDR2 FRNRAP. The V end lost 0 bases, the J end lost 5 bases, and 19 bases lay between the germline ends. This CDR3 is 17 amino acids long. The CDR3 coding sequence is TGTGCTAGTGGTTTGGTACTCCAGGGAGGTTTGGGGACTGAAGCTTTCTTT. Translation: CASGLVLQGGLGTEAFF.

The V call is TRBV2, the J call TRBJ1-2; 11 positions agree with TRBD1. This CDR3 comprises 14 residues. The germline V gene encodes CDR1 SNHLY and CDR2 FYNNEI. The junction had 4 bases not matched to a gene; V was cut back by 4 bases and J by 6 bases. This CDR3 reads CASSGGQGAHGYTF. The DNA of the CDR3 is TGTGCCAGCAGTGGAGGACAGGGGGCGCATGGCTACACCTTC.